The 17 T cell receptor beta chains given below trace back to one sample, sequenced in a study of identical twins' blood T cells. MiXCR was run by TCRdb on the 5' RACE reads, yielding one entry per CDR3 protein. The sample records about 370,000 distinct CDR3 sequences, more than 25% being singletons. Sequenced input: PBMCs. These receptors all come from a woman aged 18-49 years in good health.

The chain is built from TRBV14 and TRBJ2-7; perhaps TRBD1 as D (6 bases). Germline V gene data show CDR1 as SGHDN and CDR2 as FVKESK. This CDR3 has 13 amino acids. V shed 0 bases and J shed 6 bases, with 9 bases lying between them. The CDR3 sequence: CASSQESRGEQYF. The CDR3 nucleotides are TGTGCCAGCAGCCAAGAGTCCAGGGGCGAGCAGTACTTC. Combining the CDR3 with reference TRBV14 and TRBJ2-7 gives the whole variable domain EAGVTQFPSHSVIEKGQTVTLRCDPISGHDNLYWYRRVMGKEIKFLLHFVKESKQDESGMPNNRFLAERTGGTYSTLKVQPAELEDSGVYFCASSQESRGEQYFGPGTRLTVT.

This clonotype showed up just a few times. The chain is built from TRBV27 and TRBJ2-7; tentative D call: TRBD2 (7 bases). V lost 4 bases, J lost 3 bases, and 16 bases lay in between. The CDR3 runs to 15 residues. Per the germline V gene, CDR1 is MNHEY and CDR2 is SMNVEV (reference sequence). The CDR3 bases are TGTGCCAGCAGTTCGGTCGGAGCGGGACACTACGAGCAGTACTTC. Its translation: CASSSVGAGHYEQYF.

This chain connects TRBV5-6 to TRBJ2-1, with D possibly matching TRBD1 (5 bases). Germline V gene data show CDR1 as SGHDT and CDR2 as YYEEEE. There are 15 residues in the CDR3. V was pared by 4 bases and J by 4 bases, with 15 bases between. The CDR3: CASSMQGLRYNEQFF. The CDR3 coding sequence is TGTGCCAGCAGCATGCAGGGCCTTCGATACAATGAGCAGTTCTTC.

This sequence joins TRBV18 and TRBJ1-2; D unclear. Germline CDR1 reads KGHSH; CDR2 reads LQKENI. Between the trimmed V and J ends, which lost 3 bases and 2 bases, there was a span of 22 bases. This CDR3 contains 18 residues. CDR3 amino acids: CASSPSGSMNAANYGYTF. DNA of the CDR3: TGTGCCAGCTCACCGAGTGGATCAATGAACGCGGCCAACTATGGCTACACCTTC. The variable domain in full, completed from reference TRBV18 and TRBJ1-2, reads NAGVMQNPRHLVRRRGQEARLRCSPMKGHSHVYWYRQLPEEGLKFMVYLQKENIIDESGMPKERFSAEFPKEGPSILRIQQVVRGDSAAYFCASSPSGSMNAANYGYTFGSGTRLTVV.

The chain recombines TRBV14 with TRBJ1-1; 9 bases align to TRBD1. Trimming took 2 bases from V and 1 from J; bases not matched to a gene: 2. Per the germline V gene, CDR1 is SGHDN and CDR2 is FVKESK. This CDR3 region has 15 residues. CDR3 amino acids: CASSQLDRGNTEAFF. In DNA, the CDR3 is TGTGCCAGCAGCCAACTGGACAGGGGGAACACTGAAGCTTTCTTT.

The chain is built from TRBV14 and TRBJ1-1; D is ambiguous. The CDR3 contains 14 residues. V was clipped by 0 bases and J by 3 bases, with 8 bases between them. The germline V gene encodes CDR1 SGHDN and CDR2 FVKESK. This CDR3 is CASSQDARYTEAFF. The DNA for the CDR3 is TGTGCCAGCAGCCAAGATGCGAGATACACTGAAGCTTTCTTT.

This clonotype was counted many times. V and J are TRBV6-5 and TRBJ1-3; 9 nucleotides align to TRBD1. The J segment lost 7 bases and the V segment lost 5 bases, leaving 6 bases of the junction unmatched. The V gene's germline CDR1 is MNHEY and CDR2 SVGAGI. This CDR3 spans 14 amino acids. The CDR3: CASSPRDRDNTIYF. CDR3 bases: TGTGCCAGCAGTCCCCGGGACAGGGATAACACCATATATTTT.

This clonotype has only one observation. The junction and the germline gene differ at one end; a read error may be behind it. The chain carries TRBV5-1 and TRBJ2-3; 15 positions agree with TRBD2. CDR3 length: 19 residues. From germline, CDR1 is SGHRS and CDR2 YFSETQ. In DNA, the CDR3 is TGCGCCGGCAGCCCACAAACGGGGACTAGCGGGGGGCCAAGGGATACGCAGTATTTT. As protein: CAGSPQTGTSGGPRDTQYF. Full variable domain (outside the CDR3, taken from reference TRBV5-1 and TRBJ2-3): KAGVTQTPRYLIKTRGQQVTLSCSPISGHRSVSWYQQTPGQGLQFLFEYFSETQRNKGNFPGRFSGRQFSNSRSEMNVSTLELGDSALYLCAGSPQTGTSGGPRDTQYFGPGTRLTVL.

This clonotype was picked up many times. This chain connects TRBV5-1 to TRBJ1-6, with TRBD1 identical over 7 bases. V lost 1 base, J lost 8 bases, and 0 bases stayed unmatched. The CDR3 runs to 13 residues. The germline V gene encodes CDR1 SGHRS and CDR2 YFSETQ. The CDR3 nucleotides are TGCGCCAGCAGCTTGACAGGGGATTCACCCCTCCACTTT. Translating it yields CASSLTGDSPLHF.

The chain carries TRBV15 and TRBJ2-7, with no clear D. V shed 4 bases and J shed 5 bases, with 24 bases lying between them. Germline V gene sequence: CDR1 LNHNV, CDR2 YYDKDF (reference sequence). The length of the CDR3 is 17 residues. CDR3 protein: CATSISFGTRQAHEQYF. Here the CDR3 DNA reads TGTGCCACCAGCATATCTTTTGGTACTCGGCAGGCCCACGAGCAGTACTTC.

There are a few counts of this clonotype. The V call is TRBV5-1, the J call TRBJ2-1; tentative D call: TRBD2 (6 bases). With 6 bases removed from V and 0 bases from J, the gap between germline ends came to 13 bases. The CDR3 spans 15 residues. Germline CDR1 is SGHRS and CDR2 is YFSETQ. For the CDR3, the DNA is TGCGCCAGCACCTTAGCGGAGAGCTCCTACAATGAGCAGTTCTTC. Protein sequence: CASTLAESSYNEQFF.

Details on this clonotype: One junction end does not reproduce the germline sequence, and a read error may be involved. The rearrangement joins TRBV14 to TRBJ2-2; D uncertain. Germline-derived CDR1 and CDR2 are SGHDN and FVKESK. The CDR3 has 14 amino acids. The CDR3 here is CAGSLLGRPGELFF. CDR3 bases: TGTGCCGGCAGCCTACTGGGTCGTCCCGGGGAGCTGTTTTTT.

A few counts support this clonotype. V usage is TRBV7-8 and J usage is TRBJ1-1; D perhaps matches TRBD1 (5 bases). This CDR3 comprises 14 residues. The V end lost 2 bases, the J end lost 1 base, and 8 bases lay between the germline ends. From germline, CDR1 is SGHVS and CDR2 FQNEAQ. The CDR3 region has the DNA TGTGCCAGCAGCTTATACGGGGGGAACACTGAAGCTTTCTTT. It encodes CASSLYGGNTEAFF.

J is TRBJ2-3 and V is TRBV9; perhaps TRBD2 as D (5 bases). The CDR3 is 15 residues long. Trimming removed 0 bases from V and 0 bases from J, with 8 bases in between. Germline lookup yields CDR1 SGDLS and CDR2 YYNGEE. CDR3 bases: TGTGCCAGCAGCGTAGCTACGGGGAGCACAGATACGCAGTATTTT. This gives the protein CASSVATGSTDTQYF.

As concerns this clonotype: A junction end diverges from the germline sequence, so it may reflect a read error. The rearrangement joins TRBV7-9 to TRBJ1-1; TRBD1 aligns across 10 bases. The CDR3 extends over 17 amino acids. CDR1 is SEHNR and CDR2 is FQNEAQ in the germline V gene (reference sequence). The CDR3 DNA sequence: TGTGCCAGCAGCCTAGCAGACAGGGGGCGGGATGGCACTGAAGCTTTCTTT. Translated, it gives CASSLADRGRDGTEAFF.

This clonotype was seen repeatedly, ten times or more. One end of the junction is discordant with germline, which a read error may explain. V and J are TRBV20-1 and TRBJ1-1, with D uncertain. CDR1 and CDR2 from the germline V gene are DFQATT and SNEGSKA (reference sequence). This CDR3 has 12 residues. CDR3 protein: CSARAGNTEAFF. In DNA form, the CDR3 reads TGCAGTGCAAGAGCGGGGAACACTGAAGCTTTCTTT.

The CDR3 nucleotides are TGTGCCAGCAGCCGAAGCGGGGGGGAAACAGATACGCAGTATTTT. Translated, it gives CASSRSGGETDTQYF. This sequence joins TRBV6-5 and TRBJ2-3; TRBD2 matches at 10 bases. Germline CDR1 is MNHEY and CDR2 is SVGAGI. The CDR3 runs 15 residues. V lost 6 bases to trimming and J lost 3 bases; unmatched junction nucleotides: 6.